One sample yielded the 6 T cell receptor beta chains listed below, sequenced in a study of identifying expanded T cells in peripheral blood. Data came from immunoSEQ multiplex PCR; TCRdb stores just in-frame clones and leaves some out. This table has about 100,000 clones, approximately 90% appearing once. The specimen was blood. The receptor source for this set is a person aged 18-69 years in good health.

The chain links TRBV7-6 to TRBJ1-1; weak D call: TRBD1 (5 bases). The CDR3 spans 14 residues. Germline assignment: CDR1 SGHVS and CDR2 FNYEAQ. Trimming shortened V by 2 bases and J by 7 bases, and 14 bases separated the two germline ends. CDR3 bases: TGTGCCAGCAGCTTAAGGGGAGGTCAGGGTGAAGCTTTCTTT. It is translated as CASSLRGGQGEAFF.

V is TRBV9 and J is TRBJ2-5; D gene uncertain. Per the germline V gene, CDR1 is SGDLS and CDR2 is YYNGEE. V was trimmed by 2 bases and J by 5 bases, leaving 10 bases between them. The CDR3 is made up of 13 amino acids. CDR3 nucleotides: TGTGCCAGCAGCGTTGAAGGCCAGGAGACCCAGTACTTC. Translation gives CASSVEGQETQYF.

The chain is built from TRBV29-1 and TRBJ1-3; D unclear. CDR3 length: 13 residues. V was clipped by 6 bases and J by 0 bases, with 9 bases between them. Per germline, CDR1 SQVTM and CDR2 ANQGSEA. CDR3 DNA: TGCAGCGTGATGGCGAGCTCTGGAAACACCATATATTTT. This sequence encodes CSVMASSGNTIYF.

The chain joins TRBV5-1 to TRBJ1-1; D gene ambiguous. Germline lookup yields CDR1 SGHRS and CDR2 YFSETQ. The CDR3 is 14 amino acids. V dropped 2 bases and J dropped 1 base, with 9 bases sitting between them. The CDR3 here is CASSFLTANTEAFF. As DNA, the CDR3 is TGCGCCAGCAGCTTCCTAACAGCGAACACTGAAGCTTTCTTT.

The chain links TRBV4-1 to TRBJ2-7; D remains unclear. This CDR3 has 14 residues. With 0 bases removed from V and 6 bases from J, the gap between germline ends came to 12 bases. CDR1 MGHRA and CDR2 YSYEKL come from the germline V gene. DNA for the CDR3: TGCGCCAGCAGCCAAGATCTGGCAGTCCCCGAGCAGTACTTC. This encodes CASSQDLAVPEQYF.

The chain employs TRBV5-1 and TRBJ1-2; D possibly corresponds to TRBD1 (5 bases). Trimming stripped 4 bases from V and 9 bases from J, with 19 bases between. Germline V gives CDR1 SGHRS, CDR2 YFSETQ. The length of the CDR3 is 14 residues. The CDR3 loop is CASSPSGDSTRYTF. In nucleotides, the CDR3 is TGCGCCAGCAGCCCCTCTGGTGACAGTACGCGCTACACCTTC.